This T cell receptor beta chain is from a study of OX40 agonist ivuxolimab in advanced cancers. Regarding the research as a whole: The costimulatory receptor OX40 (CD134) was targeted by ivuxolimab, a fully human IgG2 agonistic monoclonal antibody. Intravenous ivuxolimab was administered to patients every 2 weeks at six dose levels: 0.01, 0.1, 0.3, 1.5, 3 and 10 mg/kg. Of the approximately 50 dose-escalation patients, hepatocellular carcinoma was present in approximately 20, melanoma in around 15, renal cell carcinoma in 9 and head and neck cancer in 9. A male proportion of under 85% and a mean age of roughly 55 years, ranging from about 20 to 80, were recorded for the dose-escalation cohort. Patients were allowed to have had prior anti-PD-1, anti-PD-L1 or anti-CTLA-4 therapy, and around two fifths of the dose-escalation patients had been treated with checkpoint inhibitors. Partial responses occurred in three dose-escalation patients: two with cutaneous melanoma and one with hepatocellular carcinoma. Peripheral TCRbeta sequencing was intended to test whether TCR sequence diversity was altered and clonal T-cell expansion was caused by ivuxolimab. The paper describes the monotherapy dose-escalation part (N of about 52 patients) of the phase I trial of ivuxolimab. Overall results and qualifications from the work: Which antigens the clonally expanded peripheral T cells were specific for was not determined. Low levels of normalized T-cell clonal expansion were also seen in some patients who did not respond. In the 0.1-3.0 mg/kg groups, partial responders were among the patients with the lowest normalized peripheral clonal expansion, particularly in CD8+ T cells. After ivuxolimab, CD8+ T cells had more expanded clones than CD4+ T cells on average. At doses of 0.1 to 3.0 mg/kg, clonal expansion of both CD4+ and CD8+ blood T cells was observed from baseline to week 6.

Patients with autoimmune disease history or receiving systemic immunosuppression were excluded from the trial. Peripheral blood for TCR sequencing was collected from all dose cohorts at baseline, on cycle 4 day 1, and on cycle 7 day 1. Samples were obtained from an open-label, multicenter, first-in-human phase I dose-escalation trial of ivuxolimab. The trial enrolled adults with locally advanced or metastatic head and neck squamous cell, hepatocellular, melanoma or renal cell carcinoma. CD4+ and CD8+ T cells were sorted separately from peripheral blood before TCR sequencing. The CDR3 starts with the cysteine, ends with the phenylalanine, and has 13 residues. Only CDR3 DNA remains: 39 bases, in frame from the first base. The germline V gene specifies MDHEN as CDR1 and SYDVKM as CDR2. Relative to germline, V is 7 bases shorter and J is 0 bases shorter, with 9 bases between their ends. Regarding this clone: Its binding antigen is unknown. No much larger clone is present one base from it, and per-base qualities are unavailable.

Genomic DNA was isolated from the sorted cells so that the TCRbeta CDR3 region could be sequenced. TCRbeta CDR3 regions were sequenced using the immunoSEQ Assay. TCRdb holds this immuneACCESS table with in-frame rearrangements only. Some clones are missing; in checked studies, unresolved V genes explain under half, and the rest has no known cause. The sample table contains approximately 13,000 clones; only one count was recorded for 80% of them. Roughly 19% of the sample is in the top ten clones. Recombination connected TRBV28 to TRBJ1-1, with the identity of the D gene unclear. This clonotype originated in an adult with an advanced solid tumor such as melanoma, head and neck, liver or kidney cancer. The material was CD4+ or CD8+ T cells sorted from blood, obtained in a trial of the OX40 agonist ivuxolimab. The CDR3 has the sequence CASTQTVNTEAFF. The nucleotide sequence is TGTGCCAGCACCCAGACGGTGAACACTGAAGCTTTCTTT.